A selection of T cell receptor beta chains follows, all from one sample in a study of blood T cell repertoires in COVID-19. Sequenced by immunoSEQ multiplex PCR; TCRdb stores in-frame clones only, minus some. The sample lists roughly 290,000 clones; about 85% were seen once. The sequencing sample was made of peripheral blood. The receptors originated from a human donor with COVID-19, enrolled during active disease. The donor label of this sample is uncertain. Each CDR3 is given with its conserved first and last residue. D genes are given only for firm matches.

d_call	v_call	j_call	cdr3_aa	cdr3_nt
TRBD1	TRBV9	TRBJ1-1	CASSGPGQSVTEAFF	TGTGCCAGCAGCGGTCCGGGACAGAGTGTGACTGAAGCTTTCTTT
.	TRBV29-1	TRBJ1-3	CSVERKNSGNTIYF	TGCAGCGTTGAGCGCAAAAACTCTGGAAACACCATATATTTT
.	TRBV11-1	TRBJ1-1	CASSRGQLGITEAFF	TGTGCCAGCAGCCGCGGACAGCTAGGAATAACTGAAGCTTTCTTT
TRBD2	TRBV28	TRBJ2-1	CASTDRGRAGGRSNEQFF	TGTGCCAGCACCGACCGCGGGAGGGCTGGGGGGAGGTCCAATGAGCAGTTCTTC
.	TRBV5-1	TRBJ1-1	CASSLEPGNTEAFF	TGCGCCAGCAGCTTGGAGCCGGGGAACACTGAAGCTTTCTTT
TRBD1	TRBV29-1	TRBJ1-5	CSVRQGGNQPQHF	TGCAGCGTAAGACAGGGAGGCAATCAGCCCCAGCATTTT
.	TRBV28	TRBJ2-3	CASSVVLRADTQYF	TGTGCCAGCAGTGTAGTTCTGCGGGCAGATACGCAGTATTTT
TRBD2	TRBV7-2	TRBJ2-3	CASTPSGGSTDTQYF	TGTGCCAGCACTCCTAGCGGGGGGAGCACAGATACGCAGTATTTT
TRBD1	TRBV3-1/TRBV3-2	TRBJ2-7	CASSQSRDRGYEQYF	TGTGCCAGCAGCCAGTCCCGGGACAGGGGCTACGAGCAGTACTTC
.	TRBV29-1	TRBJ1-2	CSDGGGVDGYTF	TGCAGCGATGGCGGGGGGGTCGATGGCTACACCTTC
TRBD1	TRBV19	TRBJ1-1	CASSEQGVITEAFF	TGTGCCAGTAGCGAACAGGGGGTTATCACTGAAGCTTTCTTT
.	TRBV7-9	TRBJ1-3	CASSLQTPSPGSGNTIYF	TGTGCCAGCAGCTTACAGACTCCAAGCCCTGGCTCTGGAAACACCATATATTTT
.	TRBV9	TRBJ2-2	CASSVRGDTGELFF	TGTGCCAGCAGCGTCAGGGGGGACACCGGGGAGCTGTTTTTT
.	TRBV27	TRBJ1-5	CASSARQFNQPQHF	TGTGCCAGCAGTGCGAGACAGTTTAATCAGCCCCAGCATTTT
.	TRBV20-1	TRBJ1-2	CSASAPGTNYGYTF	TGCAGTGCTAGTGCACCCGGGACAAACTATGGCTACACCTTC
TRBD1	TRBV28	TRBJ1-2	CASSVGQGALDYGYTF	TGTGCCAGCAGTGTGGGACAGGGGGCGCTGGACTATGGCTACACCTTC
.	TRBV5-1	TRBJ2-5	CASSLALGLQETQYF	TGCGCCAGCAGCTTGGCCCTCGGTCTACAAGAGACCCAGTACTTC
TRBD1	TRBV9	TRBJ2-2	CASSVAPDREQNTGELFF	TGTGCCAGCAGCGTAGCCCCGGACAGGGAACAGAACACCGGGGAGCTGTTTTTT